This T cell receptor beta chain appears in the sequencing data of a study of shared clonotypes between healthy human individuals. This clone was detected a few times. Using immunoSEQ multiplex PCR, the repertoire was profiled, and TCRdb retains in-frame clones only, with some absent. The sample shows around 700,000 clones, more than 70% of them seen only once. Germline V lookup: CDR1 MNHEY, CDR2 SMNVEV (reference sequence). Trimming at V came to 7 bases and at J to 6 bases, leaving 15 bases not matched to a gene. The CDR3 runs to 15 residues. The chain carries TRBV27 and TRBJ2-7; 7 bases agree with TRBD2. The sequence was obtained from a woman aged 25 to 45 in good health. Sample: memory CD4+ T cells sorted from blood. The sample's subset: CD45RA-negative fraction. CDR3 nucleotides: TGTGCCAGCAAAGCCCCGTCACGGGAGGTTTTCGAGCAGTACTTC. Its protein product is CASKAPSREVFEQYF.